One and the same sample provided the 27 T cell receptor beta chains below, sequenced in a study of blood T cell repertoires in COVID-19. TCRdb keeps only in-frame clones here, not all; method: immunoSEQ multiplex PCR. The sample yields a few hundred thousand clones, about nine tenths seen once. Sequenced sample: peripheral blood. The receptors were sampled from a man aged 35 to 55 who had recovered from COVID-19.

J is TRBJ2-3 and V is TRBV7-2; D is ambiguous. The germline CDR1 and CDR2 sequences are SGHTA and FQGNSA. V was shortened by 1 base and J by 4 bases, with 12 bases between the two germline ends. This CDR3 is 15 amino acids long. CDR3 protein: CASSLGLRGADTQYF. The CDR3 DNA sequence: TGTGCCAGCAGCTTAGGTCTCCGCGGCGCAGATACGCAGTATTTT.

The chain carries TRBV7-2 and TRBJ2-7; TRBD1 matches at 8 bases. Trimming cost V 3 bases and J 4 bases; bases outside gene matches: 5. The CDR3 is made up of 14 amino acids. CDR1 SGHTA and CDR2 FQGNSA come from the germline V gene. The CDR3 DNA follows: TGTGCCAGCAGCTTCCGGGACAGGATTTACGAGCAGTACTTC. Protein: CASSFRDRIYEQYF.

The genes are TRBV5-6 and TRBJ1-6; the match to TRBD1 covers 7 bases. This CDR3 is built from 17 residues. Germline CDR1 SGHDT, CDR2 YYEEEE. Unmatched junction bases numbered 12, after V lost 0 bases and J lost 9 bases. CDR3 in amino acids: CASSLDTGARGFSPLHF. As DNA, the CDR3 is TGTGCCAGCAGCTTGGACACAGGGGCCAGGGGTTTTTCACCCCTCCACTTT.

Comments on this clone: One junction end disagrees with the germline gene, perhaps due to a read error. V gene TRBV19 combines with J gene TRBJ2-3; 9 bases match TRBD1. Germline CDR1 is LNHDA and CDR2 is SQIVND (reference sequence). This CDR3 spans 16 amino acids. The CDR3, as DNA: TGTGCCAGTAGTGTAGACAGGGGGTATAGCACAGATACGCAGTATTTT. It translates to CASSVDRGYSTDTQYF.

The J gene is TRBJ2-1, the V gene TRBV11-2, with TRBD1 matching over 8 bases. The length of the CDR3 is 15 residues. Germline lookup yields CDR1 SGHAT and CDR2 FQNNGV. V dropped 1 base and J dropped 7; count of bases not matched to a gene: 6. CDR3 nucleotide sequence: TGTGCCAGCAGCTTAGCCAGGGGGCAGGGAAATGAGCAGTTCTTC. This gives the protein CASSLARGQGNEQFF.

This clone was picked up one time. This chain links TRBV5-1 with TRBJ2-5, with D uncertain. Germline CDR1 reads SGHRS; CDR2 reads YFSETQ. V lost 0 bases and J 5 bases, leaving 8 bases between the germline ends. This CDR3 is 13 amino acids long. In DNA form, the CDR3 reads TGCGCCAGCAGCTTGGGCCCCCGGGAGACCCAGTACTTC. Translation gives CASSLGPRETQYF.

A single count supports this clone. J is TRBJ2-3 and V is TRBV10-1; a weak D match, TRBD2 (6 bases). V lost 2 bases and J 10 bases, leaving 16 bases between the germline ends. CDR3 length: 14 amino acids. CDR1 and CDR2 from the germline V gene are WNHNN and SYGVQD (reference sequence). Written as DNA, the CDR3 is TGCGCCAGCAGTGAGAGGTCCGGGGGAGTTTCGCAGTATTTT. It is translated as CASSERSGGVSQYF.

The chain employs TRBV18 and TRBJ1-1; no reliable D call. V gave up 3 bases and J gave up 1 base, with 21 bases separating them. Germline CDR1 is KGHSH and CDR2 is LQKENI. There are 18 residues in the CDR3. Written as DNA, the CDR3 is TGTGCCAGCTCACCGGCTAAGGCTTTTGAGGTTAGGAACACTGAAGCTTTCTTT. Amino acids: CASSPAKAFEVRNTEAFF.

This clone came up a few times. The chain combines TRBV2 with TRBJ1-2, with unresolved D. Looked up from germline, CDR1 is SNHLY and CDR2 is FYNNEI. Trimming left V 6 bases short and J 1 base short, with 6 bases between. The CDR3 loop spans 12 amino acids. The chain's CDR3 is CASRTNNYGYTF. CDR3 DNA: TGTGCCAGCAGGACTAATAACTATGGCTACACCTTC.

This chain connects TRBV27 to TRBJ2-2; the D gene is possibly TRBD1 (6 bases). CDR3 length: 15 residues. With 3 bases removed from V and 4 bases from J, the gap between germline ends came to 12 bases. The V gene's germline CDR1 is MNHEY and CDR2 SMNVEV (reference sequence). CDR3 amino acids: CASSFRGSATGELFF. The CDR3 coding sequence is TGTGCCAGCAGTTTTAGGGGGAGTGCCACCGGGGAGCTGTTTTTT.

This chain uses TRBV5-4 with TRBJ2-2; 16 nucleotides match TRBD2. V dropped 4 bases and J dropped 7; count of bases not matched to a gene: 10. Germline V gene lookup returns CDR1 SGHNT and CDR2 YYREEE (reference sequence). The CDR3 is 18 residues long. CDR3 region: CASSAPGLAGGPDGELFF. CDR3 nucleotides: TGTGCCAGCAGCGCTCCGGGACTAGCGGGGGGGCCCGACGGGGAGCTGTTTTTT.

This sequence joins TRBV2 and TRBJ2-7, with D tentatively TRBD2 (6 bases). The V gene's germline CDR1 is SNHLY and CDR2 FYNNEI. This CDR3 is built from 11 residues. Trimming stripped 7 bases from V and 7 bases from J, with 11 bases between. DNA for the CDR3: TGTGCCAGCATTGTGGGAGGAGAGCAGTACTTC. This gives the protein CASIVGGEQYF.

The chain is built from TRBV27 and TRBJ2-7, with D perhaps matching TRBD1 (5 bases). Germline V gives CDR1 MNHEY, CDR2 SMNVEV (reference sequence). CDR3 size: 17 residues. V gave up 5 bases and J gave up 1 base, with 21 bases separating them. In DNA, the CDR3 is TGTGCCAGCAGTCGCCAAAACCCAGGGTTAGGGTCCTACGAGCAGTACTTC. It specifies CASSRQNPGLGSYEQYF.

This rearrangement joins TRBV6-5 to TRBJ1-1, with 8 bases aligning to TRBD1. CDR3 length: 14 amino acids. Germline CDR1 and CDR2: MNHEY and SVGAGI. Trimming removed 6 bases from V and 6 bases from J; junction bases left unmatched: 9. The CDR3 region has the DNA TGTGCCAGCAGACGGGGGCAGGGGGCCGCTGAAGCTTTCTTT. This translates into CASRRGQGAAEAFF.

The CDR3 is CASSLAGTGYEQYF. The CDR3 DNA reads TGCGCCAGCAGCTTGGCTGGGACAGGATACGAGCAGTACTTC. V gene TRBV5-1 combines with J gene TRBJ2-7; 8 bases match TRBD1. J was trimmed by 4 bases and V by 0 bases; bases with no gene match: 3. Germline loops: CDR1 SGHRS, CDR2 YFSETQ. The CDR3 runs 14 residues.

V usage is TRBV6-5 and J usage is TRBJ2-5, with D possibly being TRBD2 (6 bases). V lost 5 bases, J lost 7 bases, and 17 bases lay in between. Germline-derived CDR1 and CDR2 are MNHEY and SVGAGI. The CDR3 extends over 14 amino acids. The CDR3 sequence is CASSPGLASGTQYF. In DNA, the CDR3 is TGTGCCAGCAGTCCGGGACTCGCGTCTGGGACCCAGTACTTC.

This clone was seen a few times. V and J are TRBV5-1 and TRBJ1-2, with D tentatively TRBD1 (5 bases). From germline, CDR1 is SGHRS and CDR2 YFSETQ. V was shortened by 5 bases and J by 4 bases, with 9 bases between the two germline ends. This CDR3 comprises 12 residues. The CDR3 DNA reads as TGCGCCAGCAGTCAAGGGGCCTATGGCTACACCTTC. It encodes CASSQGAYGYTF.

The rearrangement uses TRBV5-1 and TRBJ1-2; D uncertain. V was trimmed by 0 bases and J by 8 bases, leaving 14 bases between them. The germline CDR1 and CDR2 sequences are SGHRS and YFSETQ. The CDR3 covers 14 residues. The CDR3 DNA follows: TGCGCCAGCAGCTTGGCCTGGACCACGGGGGGCTACACCTTC. Its translation is CASSLAWTTGGYTF.

The chain employs TRBV2 and TRBJ2-5, with 8 bases aligning to TRBD1. After removal of 5 bases from V and 2 bases from J, the junction contained 10 bases not matched to a gene. The CDR3 totals 16 residues. Germline assignment: CDR1 SNHLY and CDR2 FYNNEI. The CDR3 here is CASSLTLGQEQETQYF. The CDR3 region has the DNA TGTGCCAGCAGTCTTACCTTGGGACAGGAACAAGAGACCCAGTACTTC.

The chain combines TRBV19 with TRBJ1-2; no clear D gene. Trimming stripped 10 bases from V and 4 bases from J, with 19 bases between. In germline, CDR1 is LNHDA, CDR2 SQIVND (reference sequence). This CDR3 spans 14 amino acids. The CDR3 loop is CATTAAQSSYGYTF. The CDR3, as DNA: TGTGCCACCACAGCCGCCCAGAGCAGCTATGGCTACACCTTC.

This rearrangement joins TRBV7-9 to TRBJ2-5, with 10 bases aligning to TRBD1. There are 15 residues in the CDR3. Germline loops: CDR1 SEHNR, CDR2 FQNEAQ (reference sequence). The J segment lost 5 bases and the V segment lost 6 bases, leaving 9 bases of the junction unmatched. CDR3 protein: CASSLGTGEVETQYF. CDR3 sequence (DNA): TGTGCCAGCAGTCTAGGGACAGGGGAAGTCGAGACCCAGTACTTC.

The chain joins TRBV5-6 to TRBJ2-1, with D perhaps TRBD1 or TRBD2 (5 bases each). From germline, CDR1 is SGHDT and CDR2 YYEEEE. Deletions cut 4 bases from V and 0 bases from J, with 11 bases between. The CDR3 spans 15 residues. CDR3 sequence: CASSMGPSSYNEQFF. CDR3 DNA: TGTGCCAGCAGCATGGGACCTAGCTCCTACAATGAGCAGTTCTTC.

The genes are TRBV27 and TRBJ2-7; 8 bases are a match to TRBD2. J was trimmed by 3 bases and V by 5 bases; bases with no gene match: 3. Germline V gene sequence: CDR1 MNHEY, CDR2 SMNVEV (reference sequence). This CDR3 is built from 13 residues. In DNA, the CDR3 is TGTGCCAGCAGTCCCGGGGGGGACTACGAGCAGTACTTC. This translates into CASSPGGDYEQYF.

V usage is TRBV19 and J usage is TRBJ2-3, with D perhaps TRBD2 (6 bases). This CDR3 contains 14 residues. V was trimmed by 5 bases and J by 8 bases, leaving 17 bases between them. Germline V CDR1 and CDR2: LNHDA, SQIVND (reference sequence). CDR3 region: CASSYEGPGVTQYF. The CDR3 nucleotides are TGTGCCAGTAGTTATGAGGGGCCGGGGGTTACGCAGTATTTT.

This clone appeared a few times. The V call is TRBV7-9, the J call TRBJ1-5; D uncertain. Trimming took 1 base from V and 7 from J, leaving 11 bases between them. The V gene's germline CDR1 is SEHNR and CDR2 FQNEAQ (reference sequence). The CDR3 has 14 residues. CDR3 protein: CASSLDEGWQPQHF. Written as DNA, the CDR3 is TGTGCCAGCAGCTTAGATGAGGGTTGGCAGCCCCAGCATTTT.

V gene TRBV2 combines with J gene TRBJ2-7; 10 nucleotides match TRBD1. Trimming took 9 bases from V and 6 from J; bases not matched to a gene: 8. Germline V lookup: CDR1 SNHLY, CDR2 FYNNEI. This CDR3 region has 13 residues. For the CDR3, the DNA is TGTGCCAGTGTGGGACAGGGGTCTGGCGAGCAGTACTTC. It yields the protein CASVGQGSGEQYF.

This sequence joins TRBV6-6 and TRBJ2-7, with a possible D match to TRBD1 (6 bases). CDR1 MNHNY and CDR2 SVGAGI come from the germline V gene (reference sequence). Between the trimmed V and J ends, which lost 2 bases and 2 bases, there was a span of 10 bases. This CDR3 is built from 14 residues. CDR3 in DNA: TGTGCCAGCAGTTACGATACAGGGACCTACGAGCAGTACTTC. It specifies CASSYDTGTYEQYF.